The subject of this entry is one T cell receptor beta chain. This specimen belongs to a study of blood T cell repertoires in COVID-19. About the study: Samples came from the United States, Italy and Spain, spanning acute and convalescent COVID-19. T cells, B-cell-depleted T cells, or PBMCs supplied cDNA or gDNA.

Source study methods: From reference gene primer amplification, estimates of nucleated cell counts were derived. Sequencing used immunoSEQ multiplex PCR; TCRdb keeps in-frame clones, though not all of them. The V and J calls and clone size are taken from that table; D and trimming were inferred from the DNA. The sample carries 70,000 to 85,000 clones, around 83% recorded once. The V end lost 1 base, the J end lost 7 bases, and 11 bases lay between the germline ends. The CDR3 consists of 15 residues. Germline V lookup: CDR1 LGHNA, CDR2 YSLEER. The origin of this receptor is an elderly man with active or convalescent COVID-19. Sequencing was done on a sample of peripheral blood. The gene calls are TRBV4-3 and TRBJ1-6; possibly TRBD1 for D (6 bases). Here the CDR3 reads CASSQVPQGNSPLHF. The CDR3 region has the DNA TGCGCCAGCAGCCAAGTTCCCCAGGGGAATTCACCCCTCCACTTT.